What follows describes a single TCR beta chain. The antigen remains undetermined. Patients between 18 and 65 years old had hyperthyroidism, newly diagnosed and lasting under 2 months. Researchers barred patients who had uncontrolled infection, other autoimmune disease, pregnancy or lactation. The sample belongs to a study of T cells in Graves' hyperthyroidism and ophthalmopathy. The wider study: Peripheral blood was taken when the disease was first diagnosed, before any treatment began.

With V trimmed by 1 base and J by 0 bases, 5 bases remained unmatched. This CDR3 comprises 16 residues. Findings of the study overall: Among thyroid clonotypes expanded above 0.001, most also appeared in blood.

Amplified TCR beta CDR3 regions derived from RNA transcripts. With the HTBI primer set, the TCR CDR3 went through a first round of RT-PCR. TCRdb re-called the multiplex PCR reads through MiXCR, storing one row per CDR3 protein. Found here are 300,000 to 450,000 distinct CDR3 sequences, 25% of them singletons; the top ten hold around 70%. The sample was blood. This sequence originates from a middle-aged man with Graves' hyperthyroidism. The chain combines TRBV12-3 or TRBV12-4 with TRBJ2-7, with 8 positions matching TRBD1. CDR3: CASSLGGQGYSYEQYF. The CDR3 nucleotides read TGTGCCAGCAGTTTAGGAGGACAGGGCTACTCCTACGAGCAGTACTTC.